The clone carrying this T cell receptor (beta chain) appeared a few times. CDR3 length: 15 amino acids. J was trimmed by 1 base and V by 2 bases; bases with no gene match: 4. Germline-derived CDR1 and CDR2 are LNHNV and YYDKDF (reference sequence). The sample comes from a study of T-cell reconstitution after alpha-beta-depleted transplantation in children. Researchers prepared the TCRbeta library using unique molecular identifiers, the study reports. TCRdb itself ran the PCR reads through MiXCR, one entry per CDR3 protein. This sample has roughly 300,000 distinct CDR3 sequences, with 9% to 12% found just once.

The rearrangement links TRBV15 to TRBJ1-2; 7 bases are shared with TRBD1. This material consisted of PBMCs from the stem cell graft donor, taken from the stem cell graft. The sequence came from a human donor who donated a stem cell graft to a child with acute lymphoblastic leukemia. The CDR3 nucleotides read TGTGCCACCAGCAGACAGGGGGAGTTTAACTATGGCTACACCTTC. It translates to CATSRQGEFNYGYTF.